The 9 T cell receptor beta chains in this list originate from one sample, sequenced in a study of technical replicates of blood from four donors. The table came from immunoSEQ multiplex PCR; TCRdb's copy has only in-frame clones and leaves some out. The sample yields 75,000 to 90,000 clones, 80% to 95% seen once. Sequencing was carried out using T cells isolated from PBMCs. These receptors were collected from a human donor in good health.

V is TRBV7-6 and J is TRBJ2-7; tentatively, D is TRBD2 (6 bases). V was cut by 2 bases and J by 0 bases, with 23 bases left in between. This CDR3 is built from 19 residues. Germline V gives CDR1 SGHVS, CDR2 FNYEAQ. The CDR3 DNA reads as TGTGCCAGCAGCTTATACCCCCTCGGGGGAGCGGGTAGCTCCTACGAGCAGTACTTC. It translates to CASSLYPLGGAGSSYEQYF.

The V and J genes are TRBV6-1 and TRBJ1-1; D uncertain. Germline CDR1 is MNHNS and CDR2 is SASEGT. The CDR3 runs to 12 residues. V dropped 6 bases and J dropped 1 base, with 6 bases sitting between them. The CDR3 region is CASRAGNTEAFF. In DNA, the CDR3 is TGTGCCAGCAGAGCGGGGAACACTGAAGCTTTCTTT.

The V call is TRBV7-2, the J call TRBJ2-1; 9 bases align to TRBD1. The CDR3 runs 15 residues. The V and J ends lost 6 bases and 8 bases, in that order; junction bases with no gene match: 11. Germline V gene data show CDR1 as SGHTA and CDR2 as FQGNSA. The chain's CDR3 is CASSSRYRGRDEQFF. The CDR3 DNA reads TGTGCCAGCAGTTCTCGGTACAGGGGGCGGGATGAGCAGTTCTTC.

This clone was counted a single time. The gene calls are TRBV6-5 and TRBJ2-7; D remains unclear. This CDR3 region has 15 residues. Between the trimmed V and J ends, which lost 4 bases and 0 bases, there was a span of 13 bases. CDR1 and CDR2 (germline): MNHEY, SVGAGI. CDR3 DNA sequence: TGTGCCAGCAGTTTGGAGACTTCCAGCTCCTACGAGCAGTACTTC. Its translation is CASSLETSSSYEQYF.

The CDR3 nucleotides are TGTGCCAGCAGTTACTCGTCAGGGGGCACAGATACGCAGTATTTT. This sequence encodes CASSYSSGGTDTQYF. V usage is TRBV6-5 and J usage is TRBJ2-3, with D perhaps TRBD1 (6 bases). The CDR3 has 15 amino acids. Trimming took off 0 bases at V and 1 base at J, with 8 bases between the two ends. Germline V gene sequence: CDR1 MNHEY, CDR2 SVGAGI.

This chain uses TRBV9 with TRBJ2-7; 7 bases align to TRBD2. Looked up from germline, CDR1 is SGDLS and CDR2 is YYNGEE. The CDR3 is made up of 16 amino acids. After removal of 4 bases from V and 2 bases from J, the junction contained 12 bases not matched to a gene. DNA of the CDR3: TGTGCCAGCAGCTCCTCCTACTCGGGGGGTACCTACGAGCAGTACTTC. Its translation: CASSSSYSGGTYEQYF.

CDR3 region: CASSLVDRDLYRSGYTF. The CDR3 nucleotides read TGTGCCAGCAGCCTGGTAGACAGGGACCTTTATCGGAGCGGCTACACCTTC. V is TRBV5-6 and J is TRBJ1-2; 7 positions agree with TRBD1. Germline V gene sequence: CDR1 SGHDT, CDR2 YYEEEE. This CDR3 is built from 17 residues. The V segment lost 4 bases and the J segment 8 bases; nucleotides outside the gene matches: 20.

The genes are TRBV15 and TRBJ2-7; 7 bases map to TRBD1. The CDR3 sequence is 15 residues long. J was trimmed by 2 bases and V by 3 bases; bases with no gene match: 7. Looked up from germline, CDR1 is LNHNV and CDR2 is YYDKDF (reference sequence). The CDR3 DNA sequence: TGTGCCACCAGCAGCTCCAGAGGGACAGCCTACGAGCAGTACTTC. Translation gives CATSSSRGTAYEQYF. Using reference TRBV15 and TRBJ2-7 for the parts outside the CDR3, the full variable domain is DAMVIQNPRYQVTQFGKPVTLSCSQTLNHNVMYWYQQKSSQAPKLLFHYYDKDFNNEADTPDNFQSRRPNTSFCFLDIRSPGLGDTAMYLCATSSSRGTAYEQYFGPGTRLTVT.

This rearrangement joins TRBV4-3 to TRBJ2-5; 7 nucleotides line up with TRBD2. Germline values: CDR1 LGHNA, CDR2 YSLEER. The junction had 4 bases not matched to a gene; V was cut back by 1 base and J by 2 bases. The CDR3 sequence is 15 residues long. In DNA, the CDR3 is TGCGCCAGCAGCCAAGGGGGACTATTGCAAGAGACCCAGTACTTC. Protein product: CASSQGGLLQETQYF.